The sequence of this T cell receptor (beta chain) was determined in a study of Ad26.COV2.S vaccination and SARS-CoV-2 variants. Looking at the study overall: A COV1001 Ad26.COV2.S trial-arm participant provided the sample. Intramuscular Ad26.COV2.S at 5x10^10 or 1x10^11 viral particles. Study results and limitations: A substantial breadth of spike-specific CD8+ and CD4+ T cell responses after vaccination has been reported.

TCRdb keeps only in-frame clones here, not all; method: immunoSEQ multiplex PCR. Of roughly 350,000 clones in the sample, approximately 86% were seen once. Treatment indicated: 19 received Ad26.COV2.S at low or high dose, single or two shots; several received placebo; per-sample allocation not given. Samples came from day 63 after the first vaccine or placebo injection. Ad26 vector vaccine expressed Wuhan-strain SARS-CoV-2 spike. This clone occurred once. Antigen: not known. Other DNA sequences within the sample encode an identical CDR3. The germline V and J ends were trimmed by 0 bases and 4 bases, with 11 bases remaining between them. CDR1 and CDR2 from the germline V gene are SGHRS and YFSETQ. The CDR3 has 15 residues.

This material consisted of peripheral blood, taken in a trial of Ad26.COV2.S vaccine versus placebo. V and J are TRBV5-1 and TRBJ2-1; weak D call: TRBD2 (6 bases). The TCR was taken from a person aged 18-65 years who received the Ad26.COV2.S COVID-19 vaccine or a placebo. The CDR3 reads CASSLVAGSYNEQFF. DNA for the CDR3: TGCGCCAGCAGCTTGGTTGCGGGGTCGTACAATGAGCAGTTCTTC.